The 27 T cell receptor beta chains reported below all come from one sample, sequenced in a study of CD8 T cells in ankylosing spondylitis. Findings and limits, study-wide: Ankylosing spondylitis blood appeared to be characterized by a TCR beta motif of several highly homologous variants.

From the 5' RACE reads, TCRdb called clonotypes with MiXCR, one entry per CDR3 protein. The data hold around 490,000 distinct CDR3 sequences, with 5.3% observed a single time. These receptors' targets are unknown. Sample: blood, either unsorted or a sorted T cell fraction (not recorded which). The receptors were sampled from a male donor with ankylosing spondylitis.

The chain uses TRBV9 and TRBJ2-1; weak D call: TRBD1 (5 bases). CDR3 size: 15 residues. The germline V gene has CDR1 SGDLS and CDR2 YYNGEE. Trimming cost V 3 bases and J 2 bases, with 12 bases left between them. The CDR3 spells CASSAQGSAYNEQFF. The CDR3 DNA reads TGTGCCAGCAGCGCTCAGGGAAGCGCCTACAATGAGCAGTTCTTC.

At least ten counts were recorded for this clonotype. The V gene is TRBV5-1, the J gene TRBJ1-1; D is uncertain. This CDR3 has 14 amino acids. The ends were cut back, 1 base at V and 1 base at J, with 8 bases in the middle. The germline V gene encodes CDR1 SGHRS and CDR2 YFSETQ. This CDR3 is CASSLNTANTEAFF. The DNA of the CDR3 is TGCGCCAGCAGCTTGAACACAGCGAACACTGAAGCTTTCTTT.

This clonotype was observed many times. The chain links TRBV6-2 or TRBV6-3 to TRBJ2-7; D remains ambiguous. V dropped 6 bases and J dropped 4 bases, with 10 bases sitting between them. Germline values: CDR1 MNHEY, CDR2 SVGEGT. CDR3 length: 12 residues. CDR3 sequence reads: CASSPRIYEQYF. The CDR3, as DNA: TGTGCCAGCAGCCCGAGGATTTACGAGCAGTACTTC.

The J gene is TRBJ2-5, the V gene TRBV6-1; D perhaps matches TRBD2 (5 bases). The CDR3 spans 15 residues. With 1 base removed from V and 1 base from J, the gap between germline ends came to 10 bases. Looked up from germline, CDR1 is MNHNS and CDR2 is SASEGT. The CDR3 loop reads CASSEVWETQETQYF. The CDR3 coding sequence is TGTGCCAGCAGTGAAGTCTGGGAGACCCAAGAGACCCAGTACTTC.

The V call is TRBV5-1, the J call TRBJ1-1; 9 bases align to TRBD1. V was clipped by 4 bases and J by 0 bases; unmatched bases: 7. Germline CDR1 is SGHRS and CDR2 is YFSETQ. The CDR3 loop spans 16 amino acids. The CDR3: CASSLRQGGMNTEAFF. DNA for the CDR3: TGCGCCAGCAGCCTTAGACAGGGGGGAATGAACACTGAAGCTTTCTTT.

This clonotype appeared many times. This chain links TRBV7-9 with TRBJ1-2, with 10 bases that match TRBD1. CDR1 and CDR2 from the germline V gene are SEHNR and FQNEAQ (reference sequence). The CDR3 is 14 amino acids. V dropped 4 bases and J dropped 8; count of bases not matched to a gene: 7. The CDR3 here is CASSYAGTGDGYTF. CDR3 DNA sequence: TGTGCCAGCAGCTACGCCGGGACAGGGGACGGCTACACCTTC.

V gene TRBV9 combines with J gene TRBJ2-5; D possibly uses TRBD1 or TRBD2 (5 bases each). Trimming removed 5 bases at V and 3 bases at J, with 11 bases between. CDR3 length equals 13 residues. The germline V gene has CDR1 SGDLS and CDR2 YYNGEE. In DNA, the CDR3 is TGTGCCAGCAGTTGGGGACCTAAAGAGACCCAGTACTTC. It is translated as CASSWGPKETQYF.

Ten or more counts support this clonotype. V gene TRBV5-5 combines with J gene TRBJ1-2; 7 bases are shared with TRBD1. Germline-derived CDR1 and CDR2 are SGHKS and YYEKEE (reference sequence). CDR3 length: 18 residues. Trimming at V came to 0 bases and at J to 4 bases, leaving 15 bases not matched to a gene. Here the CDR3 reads CASSLAARRDSFFYGYTF. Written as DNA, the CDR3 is TGTGCCAGCAGCTTGGCCGCAAGAAGGGACAGTTTTTTCTATGGCTACACCTTC.

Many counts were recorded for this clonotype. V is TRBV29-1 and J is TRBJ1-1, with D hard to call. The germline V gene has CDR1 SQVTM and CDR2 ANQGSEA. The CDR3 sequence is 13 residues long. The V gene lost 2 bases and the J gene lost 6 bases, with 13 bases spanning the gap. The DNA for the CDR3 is TGCAGCGTTGAACGGCGGCTTAACGCTGAAGCTTTCTTT. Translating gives CSVERRLNAEAFF.

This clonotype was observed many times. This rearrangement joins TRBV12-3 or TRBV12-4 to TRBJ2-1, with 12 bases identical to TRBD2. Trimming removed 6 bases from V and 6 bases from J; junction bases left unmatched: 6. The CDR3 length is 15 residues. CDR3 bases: TGTGCCAGCAGGCGGTCTAGCGGGGGGGCCAATGAGCAGTTCTTC. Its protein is CASRRSSGGANEQFF.

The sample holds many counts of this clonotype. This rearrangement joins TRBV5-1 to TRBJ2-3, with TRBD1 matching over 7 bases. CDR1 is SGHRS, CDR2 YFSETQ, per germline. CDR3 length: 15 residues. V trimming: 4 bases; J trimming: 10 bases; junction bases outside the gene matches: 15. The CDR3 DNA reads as TGCGCCAGCAGCCTGATAGGCACAGGGGTCTTCGCGCAGTATTTT. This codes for CASSLIGTGVFAQYF.

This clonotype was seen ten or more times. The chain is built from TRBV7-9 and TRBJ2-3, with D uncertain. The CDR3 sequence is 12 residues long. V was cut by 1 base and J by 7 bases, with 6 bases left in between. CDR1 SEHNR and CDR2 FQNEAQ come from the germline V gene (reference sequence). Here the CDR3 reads CASSLETYTQYF. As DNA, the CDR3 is TGTGCCAGCAGCTTAGAGACTTATACGCAGTATTTT.

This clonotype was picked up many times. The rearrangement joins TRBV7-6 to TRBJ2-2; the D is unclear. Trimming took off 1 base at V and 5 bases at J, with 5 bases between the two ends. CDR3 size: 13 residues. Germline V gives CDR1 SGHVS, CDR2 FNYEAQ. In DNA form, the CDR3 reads TGTGCCAGCAGCTTAGAACAAACCGGGGAGCTGTTTTTT. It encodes CASSLEQTGELFF.

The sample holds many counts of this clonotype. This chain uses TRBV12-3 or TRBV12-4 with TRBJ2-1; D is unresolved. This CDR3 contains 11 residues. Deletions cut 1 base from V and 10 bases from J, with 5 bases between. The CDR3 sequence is CASSLDREQFF. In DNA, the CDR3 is TGTGCCAGCAGTTTAGACAGAGAGCAGTTCTTC.

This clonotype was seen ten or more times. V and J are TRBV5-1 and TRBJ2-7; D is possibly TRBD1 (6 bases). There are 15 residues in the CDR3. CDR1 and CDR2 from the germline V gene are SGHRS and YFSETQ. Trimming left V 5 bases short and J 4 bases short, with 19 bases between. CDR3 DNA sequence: TGCGCCAGCAGTTCGAACTCAGGGGCCTTTTACGAGCAGTACTTC. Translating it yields CASSSNSGAFYEQYF.

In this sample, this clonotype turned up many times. The DNA of the CDR3 is TGTGCCACCAGCAGAGATCTCGTGGAGACCCAGTACTTC. The encoded protein is CATSRDLVETQYF. The chain combines TRBV15 with TRBJ2-5; D is unresolved. There are 13 residues in the CDR3. The germline V gene encodes CDR1 LNHNV and CDR2 YYDKDF (reference sequence). V lost 0 bases and J 5 bases, leaving 7 bases between the germline ends.

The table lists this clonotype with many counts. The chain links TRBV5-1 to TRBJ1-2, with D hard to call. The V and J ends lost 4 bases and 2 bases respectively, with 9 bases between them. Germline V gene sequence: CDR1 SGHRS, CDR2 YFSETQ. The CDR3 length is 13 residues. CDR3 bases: TGCGCCAGCAGCCGAAGGGAAAACTATGGCTACACCTTC. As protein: CASSRRENYGYTF.

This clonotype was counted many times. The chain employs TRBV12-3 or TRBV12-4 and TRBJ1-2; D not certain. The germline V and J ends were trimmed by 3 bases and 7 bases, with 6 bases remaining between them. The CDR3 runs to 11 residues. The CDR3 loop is CASSFGGGYTF. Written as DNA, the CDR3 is TGTGCCAGCAGTTTTGGTGGTGGCTACACCTTC.

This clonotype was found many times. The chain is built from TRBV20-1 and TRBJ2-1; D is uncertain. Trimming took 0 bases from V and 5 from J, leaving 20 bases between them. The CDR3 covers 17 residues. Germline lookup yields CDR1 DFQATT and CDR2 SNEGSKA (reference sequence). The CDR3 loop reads CSARDPSHFGTHNEQFF. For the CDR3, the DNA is TGCAGTGCTAGAGATCCCTCTCATTTCGGAACTCACAATGAGCAGTTCTTC.

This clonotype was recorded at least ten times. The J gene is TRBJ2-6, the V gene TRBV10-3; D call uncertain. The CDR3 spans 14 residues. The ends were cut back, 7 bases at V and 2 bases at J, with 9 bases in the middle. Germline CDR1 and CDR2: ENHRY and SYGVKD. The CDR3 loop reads CAITEGTGANVLTF. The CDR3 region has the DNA TGTGCCATCACGGAAGGTACTGGGGCCAACGTCCTGACTTTC.

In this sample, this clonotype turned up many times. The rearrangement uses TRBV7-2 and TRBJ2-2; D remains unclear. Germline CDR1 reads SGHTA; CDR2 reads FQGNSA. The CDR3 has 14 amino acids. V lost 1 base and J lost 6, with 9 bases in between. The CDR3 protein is CASSLEFRAGELFF. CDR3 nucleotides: TGTGCCAGCAGCTTAGAGTTTAGAGCCGGGGAGCTGTTTTTT.

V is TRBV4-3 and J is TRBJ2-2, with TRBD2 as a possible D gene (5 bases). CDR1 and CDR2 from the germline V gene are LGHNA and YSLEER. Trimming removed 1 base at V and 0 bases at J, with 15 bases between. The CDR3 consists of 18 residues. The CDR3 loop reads CASSQGLAGLSNTGELFF. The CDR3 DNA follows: TGCGCCAGCAGCCAAGGCCTGGCGGGTCTTTCGAACACCGGGGAGCTGTTTTTT.

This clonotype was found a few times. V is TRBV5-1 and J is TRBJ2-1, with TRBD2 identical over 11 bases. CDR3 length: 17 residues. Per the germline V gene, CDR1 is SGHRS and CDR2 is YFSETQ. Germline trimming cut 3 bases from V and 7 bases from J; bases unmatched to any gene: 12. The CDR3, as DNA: TGCGCCAGCAGCTCCTTTTTTTTAGCGGGAGGGCCTAATGAGCAGTTCTTC. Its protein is CASSSFFLAGGPNEQFF.

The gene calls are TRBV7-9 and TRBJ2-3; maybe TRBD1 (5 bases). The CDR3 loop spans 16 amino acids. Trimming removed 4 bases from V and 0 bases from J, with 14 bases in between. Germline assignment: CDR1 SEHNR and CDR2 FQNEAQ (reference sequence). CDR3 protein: CASSSIDRPSTDTQYF. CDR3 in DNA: TGTGCCAGCAGCTCAATCGACAGACCTAGCACAGATACGCAGTATTTT.

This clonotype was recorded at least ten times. CDR3: CASILGGSYNEQFF. The CDR3 DNA reads as TGTGCCAGCATCCTGGGGGGTAGTTACAATGAGCAGTTCTTC. The chain combines TRBV2 with TRBJ2-1; a weak D match, TRBD2 (6 bases). There are 14 residues in the CDR3. Looked up from germline, CDR1 is SNHLY and CDR2 is FYNNEI. V shed 7 bases and J shed 4 bases, with 14 bases lying between them.

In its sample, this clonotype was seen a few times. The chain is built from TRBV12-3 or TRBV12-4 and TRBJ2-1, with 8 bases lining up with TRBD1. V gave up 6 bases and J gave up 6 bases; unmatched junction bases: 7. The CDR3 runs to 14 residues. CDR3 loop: CASSDGQGGNEQFF. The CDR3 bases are TGTGCCAGCAGCGATGGACAGGGCGGCAATGAGCAGTTCTTC.

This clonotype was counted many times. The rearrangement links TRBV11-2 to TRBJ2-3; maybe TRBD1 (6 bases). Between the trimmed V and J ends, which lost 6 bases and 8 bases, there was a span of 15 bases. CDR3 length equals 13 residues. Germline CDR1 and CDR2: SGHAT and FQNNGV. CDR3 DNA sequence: TGTGCCAGCAGGCACCAGGGGATCGGTACGCAGTATTTT. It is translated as CASRHQGIGTQYF.